This T cell receptor (beta chain) derives from a study of cytomegalovirus exposure and HLA in healthy donors. Across the study: Inside one of the first data releases sat about 85 million unique TCRs taken from HLA-typed donors. Study results and caveats: Other equally common chains were less clonally expanded than HLA-associated TCR beta chains, a later analysis showed. As confirmed in vitro, a few CMV-associated chains were specific for CMV antigens.

About this clone itself: Its antigen remains unidentified.

Nominally healthy donors were sampled, though unrecorded immune exposures were likely. CDR1 is MGHRA and CDR2 is YSYEKL in the germline V gene. The CDR3 is 15 amino acids. The germline V and J ends were trimmed by 6 bases and 1 base, with 15 bases remaining between them. Primers included in the PCR were 60 Vbeta and 13 Jbeta primers. This table comes from immunoSEQ multiplex PCR, and its TCRdb copy is limited to in-frame clones, with some not included. The sample holds tens of thousands of clones; around 70% are singletons and the top ten take roughly a fifth. The sample comprised PBMCs. This clonotype was sampled from a man aged 40-55 years in good health and CMV-seropositive. The J gene is TRBJ1-2, the V gene TRBV4-1, with a possible D match to TRBD1 (5 bases). CDR3 nucleotide sequence: TGCGCCAGCAGTCAGTCGGGGGGATTTAACTATGGCTACACCTTC. Translation gives CASSQSGGFNYGYTF.